The 26 T cell receptor beta chains below all came from one sample that was sequenced in a study of shared clonotypes between healthy human individuals. Clones were sequenced by immunoSEQ multiplex PCR, and TCRdb holds only the in-frame ones, with some missing. In the table there are 450,000 to 500,000 clones, about 84% of which are singletons. The sample was PBMCs. The source of these receptors is a woman aged 40 to 50 in good health. Some clones in this sample may be carry-over from other donors' samples.

The chain employs TRBV11-2 and TRBJ2-2; the match to TRBD1 covers 9 bases. Trimming took 4 bases from V and 4 from J; bases not matched to a gene: 4. The length of the CDR3 is 15 residues. Germline V gene data show CDR1 as SGHAT and CDR2 as FQNNGV. The CDR3 sequence is CASSSRQGGTGELFF. The CDR3 DNA follows: TGTGCCAGCAGCTCGAGACAGGGGGGCACCGGGGAGCTGTTTTTT.

There are a few counts of this clone. Given a far larger clone just one base away, this is likely a sequencing read error. The chain is built from TRBV30 and TRBJ1-1, with D maybe TRBD1 (6 bases). There are 14 residues in the CDR3. Looked up from germline, CDR1 is GTSNPN and CDR2 is SVGIG (reference sequence). V was shortened by 3 bases and J by 1 base, with 12 bases between the two germline ends. The CDR3: CAWSGQTTNTEAFF. The CDR3 DNA reads TGTGCCTGGAGCGGACAGACGACGAACACTGAAGCTTTCTTT.

On this clone: A far larger clone lies a single base away; this is likely a read error. V and J are TRBV28 and TRBJ1-5; D possibly corresponds to TRBD1 (5 bases). The germline V gene has CDR1 MDHEN and CDR2 SYDVKM. This CDR3 region has 16 residues. Trimming took off 5 bases at V and 6 bases at J, with 20 bases between the two ends. The CDR3 DNA reads TGTGCCAGCAGTCCGCCGCGGTGGGGCCCGGGTCAGCCCCAGCATTTT. It encodes CASSPPRWGPGQPQHF.

The J gene is TRBJ1-1, the V gene TRBV5-1; TRBD1 aligns across 10 bases. This CDR3 has 15 residues. V lost 4 bases and J lost 5; bases outside the gene matches: 8. The germline CDR1 and CDR2 sequences are SGHRS and YFSETQ. CDR3 DNA sequence: TGCGCCAGCAGCCGGTCTGGACAGGGGGGGACTGAAGCTTTCTTT. Encoded protein: CASSRSGQGGTEAFF.

This chain links TRBV27 with TRBJ2-7, with 7 bases lining up with TRBD2. Trimming took 8 bases from V and 3 from J; bases not matched to a gene: 4. This CDR3 comprises 12 residues. Germline loops: CDR1 MNHEY, CDR2 SMNVEV (reference sequence). The CDR3 DNA reads as TGTGCCAGCCGGGGAGGGGTCTACGAGCAGTACTTC. Protein: CASRGGVYEQYF.

About this clone: A read error is the likely source, as a far larger clone sits one nucleotide away. The chain carries TRBV5-1 and TRBJ2-3; 8 nucleotides match TRBD2. In germline, CDR1 is SGHRS, CDR2 YFSETQ. The CDR3 totals 14 residues. As DNA, the CDR3 is TGCGCCAGCAGCTCAAGCGGGAGCACAGATAAGCAGTATTTT. Residues: CASSSSGSTDKQYF.

The chain combines TRBV29-1 with TRBJ2-4; 8 nucleotides agree with TRBD2. This CDR3 is built from 15 residues. Germline CDR1 SQVTM, CDR2 ANQGSEA. V shed 3 bases, J shed 1 base, and the junction held 5 bases outside the gene matches. DNA of the CDR3: TGCAGCGTTGAGGCCAGCGGGAGTGCCAAAAACATTCAGTACTTC. Translating gives CSVEASGSAKNIQYF.

The rearrangement uses TRBV28 and TRBJ1-5; no definite D call. Trimming took off 2 bases at V and 6 bases at J, with 11 bases between the two ends. Germline V gene data show CDR1 as MDHEN and CDR2 as SYDVKM. This CDR3 has 14 residues. CDR3 sequence (DNA): TGTGCCAGCAGTTTAAACCCTGGTGGTCAGCCCCAGCATTTT. It specifies CASSLNPGGQPQHF.

This clone occurred a few times. The rearrangement uses TRBV28 and TRBJ2-1; the D is unclear. V was cut by 2 bases and J by 4 bases, with 12 bases left in between. Germline-derived CDR1 and CDR2 are MDHEN and SYDVKM. This CDR3 has 15 amino acids. Here the CDR3 reads CASSLARNGYNEQFF. The CDR3 coding sequence is TGTGCCAGCAGTTTAGCTAGAAACGGTTACAATGAGCAGTTCTTC.

This sequence joins TRBV30 and TRBJ1-2; 8 bases map to TRBD1. Losses at the gene ends were 4 bases for V and 8 bases for J; bases not matched to a gene: 12. This CDR3 comprises 14 residues. Germline V gene sequence: CDR1 GTSNPN, CDR2 SVGIG (reference sequence). CDR3 region: CAWTLDRALGGYTF. Here the CDR3 DNA reads TGTGCCTGGACCCTGGACAGGGCGCTGGGCGGCTACACCTTC.

About this clone: Being one base from a much bigger clone, this may be a read error. CDR3: CASSLCGGRETQYF. In DNA form, the CDR3 reads TGTGCCAGCAGCTTATGTGGCGGGAGAGAGACCCAGTACTTC. The chain couples TRBV11-3 to TRBJ2-5; 7 positions agree with TRBD2. CDR1 and CDR2 from the germline V gene are SGHNT and YENEEA. The CDR3 is 14 amino acids. The V gene end was trimmed by 2 bases and the J gene end by 4 bases; junction bases not matched to a gene: 4.

V usage is TRBV25-1 and J usage is TRBJ1-5; D is possibly TRBD1 (5 bases). This CDR3 comprises 14 residues. Trimming removed 3 bases at V and 9 bases at J, with 15 bases between. In germline, CDR1 is MGHDK, CDR2 SYGVNS. The CDR3 DNA follows: TGTGCCAGCAGTGATTCGGGGCATGGGCGGCCCCAGCATTTT. Protein sequence: CASSDSGHGRPQHF.

This rearrangement joins TRBV15 to TRBJ2-7; D is ambiguous. This CDR3 region has 13 residues. Trimming removed 1 base at V and 1 base at J, with 5 bases between. Germline CDR1 reads LNHNV; CDR2 reads YYDKDF (reference sequence). This CDR3 reads CATSRAGSYEQYF. DNA for the CDR3: TGTGCCACCAGCAGAGCCGGTTCCTACGAGCAGTACTTC.

V is TRBV7-2 and J is TRBJ2-7; D ambiguous. Germline CDR1 is SGHTA and CDR2 is FQGNSA. V lost 5 bases to trimming and J lost 3 bases, with 14 bases between them. The CDR3 totals 14 residues. Here the CDR3 reads CASSLRKKNYEQYF. CDR3 DNA: TGTGCCAGCAGCCTACGCAAGAAAAACTACGAGCAGTACTTC. Based on the CDR3 plus reference TRBV7-2 and TRBJ2-7, the full variable domain is GAGVSQSPSNKVTEKGKDVELRCDPISGHTALYWYRQSLGQGLEFLIYFQGNSAPDKSGLPSDRFSAERTGGSVSTLTIQRTQQEDSAVYLCASSLRKKNYEQYFGPGTRLTVT.

The rearrangement links TRBV6-6 to TRBJ2-7; 11 nucleotides line up with TRBD2. Per the germline V gene, CDR1 is MNHNY and CDR2 is SVGAGI (reference sequence). This CDR3 has 15 amino acids. V trimming: 6 bases; J trimming: 1 base; junction bases outside the gene matches: 5. CDR3: CASRSTSGASYEQYF. CDR3 in DNA: TGTGCCAGCAGATCGACTAGCGGGGCATCCTACGAGCAGTACTTC.

With regard to this clone: A far larger clone is off by one base, so a read error is likely. Other nucleotide sequences in the sample specify the same CDR3. The V call is TRBV11-3, the J call TRBJ1-1, with TRBD1 identical over 10 bases. The CDR3 has 17 amino acids. Germline-derived CDR1 and CDR2 are SGHNT and YENEEA. DNA of the CDR3: TGTGCCAGCAGCCCAGGAGGGACAGGGGCGGTGAACACTGAAGCCTTCTTT. It yields the protein CASSPGGTGAVNTEAFF.

In its sample, this clone was seen once. A far larger clone lies a single base away; this is likely a read error. The V and J genes are TRBV5-3 and TRBJ1-2; D is unclear. TRBV5-3 is placed among ORFs of uncertain function. The CDR3 has 13 residues. In DNA, the CDR3 is TGTGCCAGAGGCTTGCCAGGACTCTATGGCTACACCTTC. It codes for CARGLPGLYGYTF.

This clone came up a few times. The CDR3 spells CAWSVAFREQYF. The CDR3 region has the DNA TGTGCCTGGAGTGTAGCGTTTCGGGAGCAGTACTTC. V usage is TRBV30 and J usage is TRBJ2-7; the D is unclear. CDR1 GTSNPN and CDR2 SVGIG come from the germline V gene (reference sequence). This CDR3 spans 12 amino acids. V dropped 0 bases and J dropped 7 bases, with 10 bases sitting between them.

V and J are TRBV18 and TRBJ2-7, with TRBD2 identical over 7 bases. The CDR3 loop spans 13 amino acids. Germline V lookup: CDR1 KGHSH, CDR2 LQKENI. After removal of 5 bases from V and 5 bases from J, the junction contained 6 bases not matched to a gene. CDR3 amino acids: CASSGTMADEQYF. In DNA, the CDR3 is TGTGCCAGCTCAGGGACTATGGCCGACGAGCAGTACTTC. The whole variable domain, filled in from reference TRBV18 and TRBJ2-7, reads NAGVMQNPRHLVRRRGQEARLRCSPMKGHSHVYWYRQLPEEGLKFMVYLQKENIIDESGMPKERFSAEFPKEGPSILRIQQVVRGDSAAYFCASSGTMADEQYFGPGTRLTVT.

The rearrangement links TRBV4-3 to TRBJ2-6; D not certain. Per the germline V gene, CDR1 is LGHNA and CDR2 is YSLEER. This CDR3 is built from 16 residues. Trimming left V 2 bases short and J 0 bases short, with 8 bases between. DNA of the CDR3: TGCGCCAGCAGCCAACAGGCTGGCTCTGGGGCCAACGTCCTGACTTTC. This sequence encodes CASSQQAGSGANVLTF.

The chain combines TRBV27 with TRBJ1-4; D might be TRBD1 (6 bases). Germline V gene lookup returns CDR1 MNHEY and CDR2 SMNVEV (reference sequence). The length of the CDR3 is 17 residues. Trimming took off 5 bases at V and 0 bases at J, with 16 bases between the two ends. CDR3 protein: CASSKQGPRATNEKLFF. CDR3 coding DNA: TGTGCCAGCAGTAAACAGGGTCCGAGGGCAACTAATGAAAAACTGTTTTTT.

V and J are TRBV4-1 and TRBJ2-2; 9 bases align to TRBD1. Trimming took 6 bases from V and 7 from J; bases not matched to a gene: 6. Germline CDR1 and CDR2: MGHRA and YSYEKL. CDR3 length: 14 residues. The CDR3: CASRQGALGGELFF. CDR3 nucleotides: TGCGCCAGCAGACAGGGGGCATTGGGCGGGGAGCTGTTTTTT.

This chain connects TRBV7-2 to TRBJ2-5; D not resolved. The CDR3 is 14 amino acids. The V gene's germline CDR1 is SGHTA and CDR2 FQGNSA. V was clipped by 2 bases and J by 1 base, with 8 bases between them. CDR3 bases: TGTGCCAGCAGCTTACTGTCAGGCCAAGAGACCCAGTACTTC. Translating it yields CASSLLSGQETQYF.

Worth noting for this clone: Compared with germline, one end of the junction differs, possibly owing to a read error. The V call is TRBV5-5, the J call TRBJ1-3, with no clear D. The CDR3 spans 11 residues. The V gene's germline CDR1 is SGHKS and CDR2 YYEKEE (reference sequence). The CDR3: CASSLKYTTYF. CDR3 nucleotides: TGTGCCAGCAGCTTGAAGTACACCACATATTTT.

The genes are TRBV5-5 and TRBJ1-1; 11 bases agree with TRBD1. V trimming: 1 base; J trimming: 2 bases; junction bases outside the gene matches: 10. Per the germline V gene, CDR1 is SGHKS and CDR2 is YYEKEE (reference sequence). CDR3 length equals 18 residues. DNA of the CDR3: TGTGCCAGCAGCTTGAAGTCCCGGACAGGGGGCTACAACACTGAAGCTTTCTTT. Translation gives CASSLKSRTGGYNTEAFF.

There are many counts of this clone. The CDR3 loop is CASSLSASSETQYF. The CDR3 coding sequence is TGTGCCAGCAGCTTAAGCGCTAGCTCAGAGACCCAGTACTTC. V is TRBV7-3 and J is TRBJ2-5; weak D call: TRBD2 (5 bases). The CDR3 is 14 amino acids. Trimming removed 1 base at V and 4 bases at J, with 10 bases between. Per germline, CDR1 SGHTA and CDR2 FQGTGA.